Given below is one TCR beta chain in context. Antigen unknown. The data derive from a study of cytomegalovirus exposure and HLA in healthy donors. Study conclusions and caveats: The authors later found TCR association rates varying by HLA locus, with DRB1 most and HLA-C fewest. In an earlier analysis, productive rearrangement rates for most beta V segments clustered near 87% or 30%. Fewer N-insertions (relative to the 666-donor mean) were reportedly seen in an Asian-associated ancestry cluster in a later analysis.

This CDR3 is 16 amino acids long. Germline loops: CDR1 SGHNT, CDR2 YYREEE (reference sequence). V lost 4 bases, J lost 1 base, and 6 bases stayed unmatched. The PCR used 60 Vbeta and 13 Jbeta primers. The assay was immunoSEQ multiplex PCR, and TCRdb's table has in-frame clones only and misses some. Among approximately 190,000 clones listed, 80% to 85% were seen once. The sequenced material came from PBMCs. V gene TRBV5-4 combines with J gene TRBJ2-1, with TRBD1 identical over 9 bases. The receptor was isolated from a woman under 30 in good health and CMV-seronegative. DNA of the CDR3: TGTGCCAGCAGCCTGTCCGGGACAGGGTCCTACAATGAGCAGTTCTTC. Protein: CASSLSGTGSYNEQFF.